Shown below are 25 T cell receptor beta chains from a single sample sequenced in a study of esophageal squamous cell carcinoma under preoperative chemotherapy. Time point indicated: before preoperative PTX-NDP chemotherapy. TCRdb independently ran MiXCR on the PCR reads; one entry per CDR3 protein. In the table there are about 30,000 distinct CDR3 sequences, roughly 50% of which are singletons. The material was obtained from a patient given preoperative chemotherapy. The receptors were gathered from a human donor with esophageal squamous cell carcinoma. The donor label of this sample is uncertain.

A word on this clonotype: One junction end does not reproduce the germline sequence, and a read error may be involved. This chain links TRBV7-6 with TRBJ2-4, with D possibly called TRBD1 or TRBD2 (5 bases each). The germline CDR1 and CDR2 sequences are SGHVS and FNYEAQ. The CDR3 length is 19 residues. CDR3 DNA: TGTGCCAGCAGCTTTTGTGCGCGCCTCCGGGGCCGTGCCAAAAACATCCAGTACTTC. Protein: CASSFCARLRGRAKNIQYF.

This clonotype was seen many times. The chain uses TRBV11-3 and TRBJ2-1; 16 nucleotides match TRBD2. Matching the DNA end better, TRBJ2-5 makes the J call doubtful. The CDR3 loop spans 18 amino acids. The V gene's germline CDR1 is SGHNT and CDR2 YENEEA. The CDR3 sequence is CASSPGTSGGAFGETQYF. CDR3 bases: TGTGCCAGCAGCCCTGGGACTAGCGGGGGGGCCTTCGGGGAGACCCAGTACTTC.

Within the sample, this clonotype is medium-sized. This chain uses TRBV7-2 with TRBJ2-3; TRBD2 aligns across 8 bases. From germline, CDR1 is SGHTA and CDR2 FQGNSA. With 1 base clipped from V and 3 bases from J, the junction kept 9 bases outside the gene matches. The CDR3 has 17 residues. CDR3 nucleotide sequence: TGTGCCAGCAGCTTAGTGAGGTTGGGACTAGGGACAGATACGCAGTATTTT. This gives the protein CASSLVRLGLGTDTQYF.

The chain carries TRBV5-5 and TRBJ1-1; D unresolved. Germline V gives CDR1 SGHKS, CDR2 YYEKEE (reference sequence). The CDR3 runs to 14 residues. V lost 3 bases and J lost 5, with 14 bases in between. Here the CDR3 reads CASSSTARDTEAFF. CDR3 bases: TGTGCCAGCAGCTCGACTGCGAGGGATACTGAAGCTTTCTTT.

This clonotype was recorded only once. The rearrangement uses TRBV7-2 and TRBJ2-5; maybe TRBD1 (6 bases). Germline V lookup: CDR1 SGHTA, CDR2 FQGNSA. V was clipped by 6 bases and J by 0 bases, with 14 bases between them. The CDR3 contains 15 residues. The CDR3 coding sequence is TGTGCCAGCAGTAGCAGGGGCAGTGACCAAGAGACCCAGTACTTC. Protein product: CASSSRGSDQETQYF.

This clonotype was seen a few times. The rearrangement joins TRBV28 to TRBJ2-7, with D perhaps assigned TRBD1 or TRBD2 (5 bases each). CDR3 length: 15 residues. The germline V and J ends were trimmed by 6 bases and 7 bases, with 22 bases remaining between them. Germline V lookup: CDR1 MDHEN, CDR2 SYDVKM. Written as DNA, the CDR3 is TGTGCCAGCAGCTTCTCGGGACCCAGGAAGGGGGAGCAGTACTTC. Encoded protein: CASSFSGPRKGEQYF.

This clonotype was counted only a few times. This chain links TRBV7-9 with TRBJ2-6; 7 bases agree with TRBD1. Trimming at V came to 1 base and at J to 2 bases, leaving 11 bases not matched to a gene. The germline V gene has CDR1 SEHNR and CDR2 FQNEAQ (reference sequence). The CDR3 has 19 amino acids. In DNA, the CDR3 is TGTGCCAGCAGCTTAGTTGGGGCCACAGGGGCCACTGGGGCCAACGTCCTGACTTTC. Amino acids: CASSLVGATGATGANVLTF.

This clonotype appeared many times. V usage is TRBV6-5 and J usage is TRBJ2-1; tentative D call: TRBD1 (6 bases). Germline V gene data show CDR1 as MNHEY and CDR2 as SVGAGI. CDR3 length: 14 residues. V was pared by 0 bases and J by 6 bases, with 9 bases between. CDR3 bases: TGTGCCAGCAGTTACTCGACACAGGGCAATGAGCAGTTCTTC. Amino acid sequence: CASSYSTQGNEQFF.

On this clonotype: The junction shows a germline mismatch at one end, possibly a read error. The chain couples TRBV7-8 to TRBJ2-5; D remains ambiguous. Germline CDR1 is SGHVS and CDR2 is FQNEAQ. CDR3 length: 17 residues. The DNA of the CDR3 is TGTGCCAGCAGCCCGGTGGTGGTACTCTCATATGCAAAGACCCAGTATTTC. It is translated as CASSPVVVLSYAKTQYF.

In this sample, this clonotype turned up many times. Here the CDR3 reads CASSLGGSVNEQFF. In DNA, the CDR3 is TGTGCCAGCAGTTTGGGCGGGAGTGTGAACGAGCAGTTCTTC. The V gene is TRBV12-3 or TRBV12-4, the J gene TRBJ2-1, with 7 bases lining up with TRBD2. The V and J ends lost 3 bases and 10 bases, in that order; junction bases with no gene match: 9. The CDR3 is made up of 14 amino acids.

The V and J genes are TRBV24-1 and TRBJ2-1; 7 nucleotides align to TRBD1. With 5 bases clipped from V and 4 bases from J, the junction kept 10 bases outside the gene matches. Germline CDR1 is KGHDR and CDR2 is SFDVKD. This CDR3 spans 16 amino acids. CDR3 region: CATSALAGTAYNEQFF. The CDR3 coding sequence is TGTGCCACCAGTGCCCTTGCCGGGACAGCTTACAATGAGCAGTTCTTC.

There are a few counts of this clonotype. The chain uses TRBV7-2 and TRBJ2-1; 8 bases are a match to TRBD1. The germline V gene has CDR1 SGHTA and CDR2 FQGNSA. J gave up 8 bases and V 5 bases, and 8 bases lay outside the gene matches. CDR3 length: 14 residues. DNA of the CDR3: TGTGCCAGCAGCCTAAGGACAGGGTTGGATGAGCAGTTCTTC. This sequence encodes CASSLRTGLDEQFF.

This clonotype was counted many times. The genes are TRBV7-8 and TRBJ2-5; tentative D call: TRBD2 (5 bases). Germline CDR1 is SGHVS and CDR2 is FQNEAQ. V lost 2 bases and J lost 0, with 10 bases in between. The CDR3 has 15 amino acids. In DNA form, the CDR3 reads TGTGCCAGCAGCTTAACCAGCGGTTACCAAGAGACCCAGTACTTC. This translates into CASSLTSGYQETQYF. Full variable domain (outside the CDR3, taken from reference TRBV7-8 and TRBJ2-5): GAGVSQSPRYKVAKRGQDVALRCDPISGHVSLFWYQQALGQGPEFLTYFQNEAQLDKSGLPSDRFFAERPEGSVSTLKIQRTQQEDSAVYLCASSLTSGYQETQYFGPGTRLLVL.

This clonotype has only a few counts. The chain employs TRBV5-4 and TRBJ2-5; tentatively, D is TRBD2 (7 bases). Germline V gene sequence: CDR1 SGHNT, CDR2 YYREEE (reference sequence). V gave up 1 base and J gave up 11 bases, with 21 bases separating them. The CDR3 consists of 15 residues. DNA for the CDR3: TGTGCCAGCAGCTTGATAGGGGGAGGGAACAATGAGCAGTACTTC. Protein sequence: CASSLIGGGNNEQYF.

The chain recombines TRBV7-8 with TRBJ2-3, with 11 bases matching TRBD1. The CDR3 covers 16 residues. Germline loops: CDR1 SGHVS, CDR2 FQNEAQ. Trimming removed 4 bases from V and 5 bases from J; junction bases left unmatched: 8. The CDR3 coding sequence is TGTGCCAGCAGCTGGACAGGGGGCGGGGGGGGAGATACGCAGTATTTT. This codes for CASSWTGGGGGDTQYF.

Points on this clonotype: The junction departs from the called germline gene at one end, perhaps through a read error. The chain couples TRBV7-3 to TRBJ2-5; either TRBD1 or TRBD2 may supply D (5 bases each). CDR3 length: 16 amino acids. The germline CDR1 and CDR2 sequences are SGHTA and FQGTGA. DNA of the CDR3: TGTGCCAGCAGGGCCACCGGGGCCCCAGACCAGGAGACCCAGTATTTC. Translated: CASRATGAPDQETQYF. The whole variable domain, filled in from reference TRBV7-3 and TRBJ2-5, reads GAGVSQTPSNKVTEKGKYVELRCDPISGHTALYWYRQSLGQGPEFLIYFQGTGAADDSGLPNDRFFAVRPEGSVSTLKIQRTERGDSAVYLCASRATGAPDQETQYFGPGTRLLVL.

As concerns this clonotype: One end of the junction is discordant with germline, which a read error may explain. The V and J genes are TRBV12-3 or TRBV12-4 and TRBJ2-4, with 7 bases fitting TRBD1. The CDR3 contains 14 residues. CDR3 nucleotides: TGTGCCAGCAGGGTACAGGGGCACAAAGATACTCAGTATTTC. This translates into CASRVQGHKDTQYF.

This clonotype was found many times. CDR3 protein: CASSLDQYTGELFF. In DNA, the CDR3 is TGTGCCAGCAGTTTGGACCAATACACCGGGGAGCTGTTTTTT. The gene calls are TRBV28 and TRBJ2-2; no clear D gene. The CDR3 covers 14 residues. Germline V gene data show CDR1 as MDHEN and CDR2 as SYDVKM. V was trimmed by 3 bases and J by 3 bases, leaving 8 bases between them.

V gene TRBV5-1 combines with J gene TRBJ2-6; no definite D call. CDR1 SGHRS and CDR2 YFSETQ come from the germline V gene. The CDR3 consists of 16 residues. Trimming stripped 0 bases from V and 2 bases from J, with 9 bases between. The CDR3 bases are TGCGCCAGCAGCTTGGGGGCTGGGGCTGGGGCCAACGTCCTGACTTTC. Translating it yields CASSLGAGAGANVLTF.

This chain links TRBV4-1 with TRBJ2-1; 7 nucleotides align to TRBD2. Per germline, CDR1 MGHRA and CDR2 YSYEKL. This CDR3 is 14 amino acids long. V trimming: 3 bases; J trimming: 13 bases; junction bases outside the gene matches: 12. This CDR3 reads CASSHSGRDATQFF. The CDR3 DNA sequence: TGCGCCAGCAGCCACTCAGGGAGGGACGCGACCCAGTTCTTC.

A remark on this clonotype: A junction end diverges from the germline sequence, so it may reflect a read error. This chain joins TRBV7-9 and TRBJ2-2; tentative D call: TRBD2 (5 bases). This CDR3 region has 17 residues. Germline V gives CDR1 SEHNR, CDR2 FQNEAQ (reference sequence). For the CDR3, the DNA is TGTGCCAGCAGTCAAAGTGGCCAGGCTGCGAACACCGGGGAGCTGTATTTT. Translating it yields CASSQSGQAANTGELYF.

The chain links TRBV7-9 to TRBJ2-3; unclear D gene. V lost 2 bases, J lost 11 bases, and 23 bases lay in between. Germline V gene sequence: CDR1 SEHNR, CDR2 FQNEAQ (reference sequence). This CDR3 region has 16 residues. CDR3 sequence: CASSLSRRRDPDMQYF. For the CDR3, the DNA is TGTGCCAGCAGCTTATCGCGGCGGCGAGACCCAGACATGCAGTATTTT.

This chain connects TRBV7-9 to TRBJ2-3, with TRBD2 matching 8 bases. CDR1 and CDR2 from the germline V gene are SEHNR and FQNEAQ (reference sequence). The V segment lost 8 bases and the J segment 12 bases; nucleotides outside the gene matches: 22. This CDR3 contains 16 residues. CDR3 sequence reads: CASRVSGGSVKNIQYF. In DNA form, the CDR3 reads TGTGCCAGCCGCGTCTCGGGGGGGAGTGTCAAAAACATTCAGTATTTT.

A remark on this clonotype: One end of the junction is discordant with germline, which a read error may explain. The CDR3 here is CRISGAGGKNTQYF. The CDR3 DNA sequence: TGTCGCATCTCGGGGGCGGGAGGCAAAAACACTCAGTATTTC. The chain carries TRBV7-8 and TRBJ2-3; the match to TRBD2 covers 8 bases. The CDR3 loop spans 14 amino acids. Looked up from germline, CDR1 is SGHVS and CDR2 is FQNEAQ.

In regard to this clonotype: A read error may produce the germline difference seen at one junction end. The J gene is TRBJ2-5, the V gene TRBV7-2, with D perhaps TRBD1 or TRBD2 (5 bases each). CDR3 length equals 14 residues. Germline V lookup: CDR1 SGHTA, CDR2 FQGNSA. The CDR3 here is CAGSRGRDQETQYF. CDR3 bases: TGTGCGGGCAGCCGGGGACGTGACCAAGAGACCCAGTATTTC. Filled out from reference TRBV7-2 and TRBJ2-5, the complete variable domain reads GAGVSQSPSNKVTEKGKDVELRCDPISGHTALYWYRQSLGQGLEFLIYFQGNSAPDKSGLPSDRFSAERTGGSVSTLTIQRTQQEDSAVYLCAGSRGRDQETQYFGPGTRLLVL.